Below, 31 T cell receptor beta chains from the same sample are listed, as sequenced in a study of T-cell memory formation after mild COVID-19. TCRdb independently ran MiXCR on the 5' RACE reads; one entry per CDR3 protein. Among about 250,000 distinct CDR3 sequences listed, roughly 15% were seen once. What was sequenced was PBMCs or a T cell subset sorted from them (not recorded which). These receptor sequences come from an adult woman who had mild COVID-19 (a few samples of this study predate the infection). Cell type and time point are not known.

This sequence joins TRBV30 and TRBJ2-1; 8 positions match TRBD2. The CDR3 has 21 amino acids. The junction had 22 bases not matched to a gene; V was cut back by 0 bases and J by 3 bases. The germline gives CDR1 GTSNPN, CDR2 SVGIG (reference sequence). This CDR3 is CAWSVIGPLGSGAGVYNEQFF. CDR3 nucleotide sequence: TGTGCCTGGAGTGTAATCGGTCCTCTGGGATCCGGAGCGGGAGTCTACAATGAGCAGTTCTTC. Looking up the rest from reference TRBV30 and TRBJ2-1 gives the full variable domain: SQTIHQWPATLVQPVGSPLSLECTVEGTSNPNLYWYRQAAGRGLQLLFYSVGIGQISSEVPQNLSASRPQDRQFILSSKKLLLSDSGFYLCAWSVIGPLGSGAGVYNEQFFGPGTRLTVL.

The V gene is TRBV5-1, the J gene TRBJ2-3; D call uncertain. The length of the CDR3 is 14 residues. V was clipped by 0 bases and J by 5 bases, with 10 bases between them. CDR1 SGHRS and CDR2 YFSETQ come from the germline V gene. DNA for the CDR3: TGCGCCAGCAGCTTGGTTTCTAATCAAGATACGCAGTATTTT. The encoded protein is CASSLVSNQDTQYF.

Only a few counts were recorded for this clonotype. V usage is TRBV5-1 and J usage is TRBJ2-1; D may be TRBD1 or TRBD2 (5 bases each). CDR1 and CDR2 from the germline V gene are SGHRS and YFSETQ. The CDR3 covers 13 residues. V was shortened by 0 bases and J by 9 bases, with 10 bases between the two germline ends. As DNA, the CDR3 is TGCGCCAGCAGCTTGGGGGGACCGGGTGAGCAGTTCTTC. It specifies CASSLGGPGEQFF.

V gene TRBV7-3 combines with J gene TRBJ2-6; 7 bases map to TRBD1. Germline CDR1 and CDR2: SGHTA and FQGTGA. With V trimmed by 3 bases and J by 4 bases, 3 bases remained unmatched. There are 15 residues in the CDR3. The CDR3 nucleotides read TGTGCCAGCAGCTTGACAGGGATGGGGGCCAACGTCCTGACTTTC. Translated: CASSLTGMGANVLTF.

This clonotype was seen at least ten times. The V call is TRBV5-8, the J call TRBJ2-7; 15 positions match TRBD2. Germline V lookup: CDR1 SGHTS, CDR2 YDEGEE. This CDR3 has 18 amino acids. Trimming removed 3 bases from V and 3 bases from J; junction bases left unmatched: 10. The CDR3 sequence: CASSWGWGTSGRFYEQYF. The CDR3 coding sequence is TGTGCCAGCAGCTGGGGGTGGGGGACTAGCGGGAGGTTCTACGAGCAGTACTTC.

This clonotype was found a few times. The rearrangement uses TRBV5-1 and TRBJ1-2; D is ambiguous. This CDR3 has 13 residues. With 3 bases removed from V and 6 bases from J, the gap between germline ends came to 12 bases. The V gene's germline CDR1 is SGHRS and CDR2 YFSETQ. CDR3 in amino acids: CASSWDGLHGYTF. The CDR3 DNA reads TGCGCCAGCAGCTGGGATGGCCTCCATGGCTACACCTTC.

V usage is TRBV28 and J usage is TRBJ2-1; 10 bases are a match to TRBD1. Germline CDR1 reads MDHEN; CDR2 reads SYDVKM. The V gene end was trimmed by 5 bases and the J gene end by 9 bases; junction bases not matched to a gene: 13. The CDR3 spans 16 residues. The CDR3 is CASSEPAGTGVGEQFF. The CDR3 region has the DNA TGTGCCAGCAGTGAGCCGGCCGGGACAGGGGTTGGTGAGCAGTTCTTC.

This clonotype came up a few times. The chain couples TRBV5-1 to TRBJ2-3; 12 bases agree with TRBD2. The CDR3 is 19 residues long. CDR1 SGHRS and CDR2 YFSETQ come from the germline V gene. V lost 2 bases to trimming and J lost 0 bases; unmatched junction nucleotides: 10. The CDR3 spells CASSLKGLAGPTSTDTQYF. The CDR3 bases are TGCGCCAGCAGCTTAAAAGGACTAGCGGGGCCCACAAGCACAGATACGCAGTATTTT. The full variable domain, in which reference TRBV5-1 and TRBJ2-3 provide the parts outside the CDR3, is KAGVTQTPRYLIKTRGQQVTLSCSPISGHRSVSWYQQTPGQGLQFLFEYFSETQRNKGNFPGRFSGRQFSNSRSEMNVSTLELGDSALYLCASSLKGLAGPTSTDTQYFGPGTRLTVL.

The rearrangement joins TRBV7-9 to TRBJ2-3, with 7 bases lining up with TRBD1. V was clipped by 1 base and J by 7 bases; unmatched bases: 5. The germline gives CDR1 SEHNR, CDR2 FQNEAQ (reference sequence). The CDR3 has 14 residues. Here the CDR3 DNA reads TGTGCCAGCAGCTTAGGAGGGGGCATATATACGCAGTATTTT. Residues: CASSLGGGIYTQYF.

This chain links TRBV3-1 with TRBJ2-1; 8 bases map to TRBD2. CDR3 length: 14 amino acids. The germline V gene encodes CDR1 LGHDT and CDR2 YNNKEL (reference sequence). With V trimmed by 4 bases and J by 7 bases, 6 bases remained unmatched. As DNA, the CDR3 is TGTGCCAGCAGCCTTAGCGGGGCTTTTAATGAGCAGTTCTTC. Its protein product is CASSLSGAFNEQFF.

The CDR3 region has the DNA TGCGCCAGCAAGAGTAACGGGGAACCCTCCTACGAGCAGTACTTC. The encoded protein is CASKSNGEPSYEQYF. The chain combines TRBV5-1 with TRBJ2-7; possible D gene TRBD2, 5 bases. The CDR3 loop spans 15 amino acids. CDR1 SGHRS and CDR2 YFSETQ come from the germline V gene. Trimming removed 6 bases from V and 0 bases from J, with 16 bases in between. Combining the CDR3 with reference TRBV5-1 and TRBJ2-7 gives the whole variable domain KAGVTQTPRYLIKTRGQQVTLSCSPISGHRSVSWYQQTPGQGLQFLFEYFSETQRNKGNFPGRFSGRQFSNSRSEMNVSTLELGDSALYLCASKSNGEPSYEQYFGPGTRLTVT.

The chain has TRBV5-6 and TRBJ2-1, with TRBD2 as a possible D gene (5 bases). Germline CDR1 is SGHDT and CDR2 is YYEEEE. Trimming cost V 4 bases and J 0 bases, with 20 bases left between them. There are 18 residues in the CDR3. CDR3 protein: CASSPDWRGVSSYNEQFF. In DNA form, the CDR3 reads TGTGCCAGCAGCCCGGACTGGAGAGGTGTTAGCTCCTACAATGAGCAGTTCTTC.

The rearrangement uses TRBV7-2 and TRBJ2-3; no definite D call. Between the trimmed V and J ends, which lost 3 bases and 6 bases, there was a span of 10 bases. CDR1 and CDR2 from the germline V gene are SGHTA and FQGNSA. The CDR3 is made up of 13 amino acids. CDR3 bases: TGTGCCAGCAGCTTCTCTAAATCGGATACGCAGTATTTT. The encoded protein is CASSFSKSDTQYF.

This clonotype has a handful of counts. The chain links TRBV3-1 to TRBJ2-7; 9 nucleotides align to TRBD2. The CDR3 sequence is 13 residues long. Germline values: CDR1 LGHDT, CDR2 YNNKEL (reference sequence). V dropped 4 bases and J dropped 6; count of bases not matched to a gene: 4. The DNA of the CDR3 is TGTGCCAGCAGCCCCCGAGCGGGAGGCGAGCAGTACTTC. Its translation is CASSPRAGGEQYF.

The chain carries TRBV28 and TRBJ2-7; 10 nucleotides align to TRBD2. Germline CDR1 reads MDHEN; CDR2 reads SYDVKM. With V trimmed by 6 bases and J by 3 bases, 5 bases remained unmatched. This CDR3 comprises 14 residues. The CDR3 sequence is CASSPLAGFYEQYF. The CDR3 DNA sequence: TGTGCCAGCAGCCCACTAGCGGGGTTCTACGAGCAGTACTTC.

There are a few counts of this clonotype. The CDR3 region is CASSQVDTEKLFF. The CDR3 region has the DNA TGTGCCAGCAGCCAGGTGGACACCGAAAAACTGTTTTTT. The V and J genes are TRBV3-1 and TRBJ1-4; possibly TRBD1 for D (5 bases). CDR1 is LGHDT, CDR2 YNNKEL, per germline (reference sequence). The CDR3 is 13 residues long. Deletions cut 3 bases from V and 8 bases from J, with 10 bases between.

The chain employs TRBV3-1 and TRBJ1-1, with TRBD1 matching over 9 bases. The germline V gene encodes CDR1 LGHDT and CDR2 YNNKEL (reference sequence). V lost 4 bases and J lost 3; bases outside the gene matches: 6. The CDR3 is 15 residues long. This CDR3 is CASSPGTGWDTEAFF. The CDR3 bases are TGTGCCAGCAGCCCCGGGACAGGGTGGGACACTGAAGCTTTCTTT.

There are a few counts of this clonotype. V and J are TRBV7-9 and TRBJ1-2, with no clear D. Germline V lookup: CDR1 SEHNR, CDR2 FQNEAQ (reference sequence). This CDR3 comprises 11 residues. The ends were cut back, 6 bases at V and 2 bases at J, with 4 bases in the middle. This CDR3 is CASRVNYGYTF. CDR3 nucleotide sequence: TGTGCCAGCAGGGTCAACTATGGCTACACCTTC. Using reference TRBV7-9 and TRBJ1-2 for the parts outside the CDR3, the full variable domain is DTGVSQNPRHKITKRGQNVTFRCDPISEHNRLYWYRQTLGQGPEFLTYFQNEAQLEKSRLLSDRFSAERPKGSFSTLEIQRTEQGDSAMYLCASRVNYGYTFGSGTRLTVV.

The rearrangement links TRBV24-1 to TRBJ2-1, with unresolved D. Germline assignment: CDR1 KGHDR and CDR2 SFDVKD. With 3 bases removed from V and 0 bases from J, the gap between germline ends came to 11 bases. This CDR3 is 16 amino acids long. This CDR3 reads CATSDSPESSYNEQFF. CDR3 bases: TGTGCCACCAGTGATAGCCCGGAAAGCTCCTACAATGAGCAGTTCTTC.

The J gene is TRBJ2-7, the V gene TRBV5-1; 7 bases fit TRBD1. V shed 4 bases, J shed 1 base, and the junction held 2 bases outside the gene matches. The CDR3 runs 13 residues. From germline, CDR1 is SGHRS and CDR2 YFSETQ. The CDR3 loop reads CASSPGQSYEQYF. CDR3 DNA: TGCGCCAGCAGCCCGGGACAGTCCTACGAGCAGTACTTC.

This clonotype appeared a few times. The chain uses TRBV7-9 and TRBJ1-3; D gene unclear. The CDR3 contains 15 residues. Deletions cut 4 bases from V and 0 bases from J, with 10 bases between. CDR1 is SEHNR, CDR2 FQNEAQ, per germline (reference sequence). CDR3 sequence: CASSSMEGSGNTIYF. The CDR3 DNA reads TGTGCCAGCAGCTCCATGGAGGGCTCTGGAAACACCATATATTTT. Based on the CDR3 plus reference TRBV7-9 and TRBJ1-3, the full variable domain is DTGVSQNPRHKITKRGQNVTFRCDPISEHNRLYWYRQTLGQGPEFLTYFQNEAQLEKSRLLSDRFSAERPKGSFSTLEIQRTEQGDSAMYLCASSSMEGSGNTIYFGEGSWLTVV.

Here the CDR3 reads CASSLGSGTGEAFF. The CDR3 nucleotides are TGTGCCAGCAGCTTGGGTTCCGGGACAGGTGAAGCTTTCTTT. This chain links TRBV7-2 with TRBJ1-1; 8 bases align to TRBD1. Per the germline V gene, CDR1 is SGHTA and CDR2 is FQGNSA. The junction had 7 bases not matched to a gene; V was cut back by 3 bases and J by 7 bases. The CDR3 contains 14 residues.

This clonotype has a handful of counts. The rearrangement uses TRBV7-2 and TRBJ2-1; TRBD2 aligns across 10 bases. The V gene end was trimmed by 7 bases and the J gene end by 10 bases; junction bases not matched to a gene: 7. Germline CDR1 is SGHTA and CDR2 is FQGNSA. The CDR3 length is 13 residues. As DNA, the CDR3 is TGTGCCAGCACTTGGACTAGCGGTCGGGAGCAGTTCTTC. As protein: CASTWTSGREQFF.

The chain has TRBV20-1 and TRBJ1-5, with a weak D call TRBD1 (5 bases). Germline-derived CDR1 and CDR2 are DFQATT and SNEGSKA (reference sequence). Trimming shortened V by 3 bases and J by 4 bases, and 16 bases separated the two germline ends. There are 15 residues in the CDR3. As DNA, the CDR3 is TGCAGTGCTAGGGGAGGGGCCCGACCGAATCAGCCCCAGCATTTT. Protein product: CSARGGARPNQPQHF.

This clonotype was seen at least ten times. The rearrangement joins TRBV4-3 to TRBJ2-7, with TRBD2 matching over 8 bases. V trimming: 1 base; J trimming: 4 bases; junction bases outside the gene matches: 6. The germline gives CDR1 LGHNA, CDR2 YSLEER. The CDR3 consists of 15 residues. CDR3 DNA sequence: TGCGCCAGCAGCCAAGGTCTAGCGGGCAGTTACGAGCAGTACTTC. Amino acids: CASSQGLAGSYEQYF.

This clonotype showed up just a few times. In nucleotides, the CDR3 is TGTGCCAGCTCACCACTCGGGCAGAAAGATGGCTACACCTTC. Its protein is CASSPLGQKDGYTF. This chain joins TRBV18 and TRBJ1-2, with D uncertain. The CDR3 runs 14 residues. V was clipped by 1 base and J by 6 bases, with 12 bases between them. Germline CDR1 reads KGHSH; CDR2 reads LQKENI.

The chain combines TRBV5-1 with TRBJ2-1; D call uncertain. Trimming removed 4 bases from V and 0 bases from J, with 8 bases in between. CDR1 is SGHRS and CDR2 is YFSETQ in the germline V gene. This CDR3 is 14 amino acids long. CDR3 sequence reads: CASSGVSSYNEQFF. The CDR3 nucleotides read TGCGCCAGCAGCGGGGTGAGCTCCTACAATGAGCAGTTCTTC.

The gene calls are TRBV12-3 or TRBV12-4 and TRBJ1-2; D may be TRBD1 (5 bases). The CDR3 runs 16 residues. V lost 5 bases, J lost 4 bases, and 20 bases lay in between. CDR3 nucleotide sequence: TGTGCCAGCAGTCCTCCAGGTCTTCAGGGCACCTATGGCTACACCTTC. Translation gives CASSPPGLQGTYGYTF.

This clonotype was counted between two and nine times. This sequence joins TRBV19 and TRBJ1-5; TRBD1 matches at 8 bases. The CDR3 is 14 amino acids. Trimming removed 6 bases from V and 9 bases from J; junction bases left unmatched: 10. Germline V gives CDR1 LNHDA, CDR2 SQIVND (reference sequence). CDR3 coding DNA: TGTGCCAGTAGCCTGGGACAGGCGATGGGGCCCCAGCATTTT. Translation: CASSLGQAMGPQHF.

The chain uses TRBV6-2 or TRBV6-3 and TRBJ2-5; TRBD2 aligns across 13 bases. Germline V gene lookup returns CDR1 MNHEY and CDR2 SVGEGT. The CDR3 length is 16 residues. The ends lost 6 bases at V and 5 bases at J; junction bases unmatched: 9. CDR3 loop: CASSRRTSGRVETQYF. The CDR3 nucleotides read TGTGCCAGCAGCAGACGGACTAGCGGGAGAGTGGAGACCCAGTACTTC.

The chain carries TRBV3-1 and TRBJ2-7; D is perhaps TRBD1 (5 bases). The CDR3 contains 12 residues. V lost 4 bases and J 5 bases, leaving 9 bases between the germline ends. The germline CDR1 and CDR2 sequences are LGHDT and YNNKEL (reference sequence). CDR3 sequence (DNA): TGTGCCAGCAGCCCAGGGTACGACGAGCAGTACTTC. Translation gives CASSPGYDEQYF.